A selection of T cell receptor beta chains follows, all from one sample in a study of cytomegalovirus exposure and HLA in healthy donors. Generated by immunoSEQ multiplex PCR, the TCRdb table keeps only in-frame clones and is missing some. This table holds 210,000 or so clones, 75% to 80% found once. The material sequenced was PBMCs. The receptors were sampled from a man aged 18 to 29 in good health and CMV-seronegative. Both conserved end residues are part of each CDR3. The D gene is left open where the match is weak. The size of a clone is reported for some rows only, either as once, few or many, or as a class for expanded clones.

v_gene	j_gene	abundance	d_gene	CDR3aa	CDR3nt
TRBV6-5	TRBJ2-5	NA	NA	CASSYTGIGETQYF	TGTGCCAGCAGTTATACAGGGATAGGAGAGACCCAGTACTTC
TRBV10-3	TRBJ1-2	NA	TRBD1	CAISTGQGGGYTF	TGTGCCATCAGTACCGGACAGGGCGGCGGCTACACCTTC
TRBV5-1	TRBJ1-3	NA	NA	CASSPRVGNTIYF	TGCGCCAGCAGCCCGAGGGTCGGAAACACCATATATTTT
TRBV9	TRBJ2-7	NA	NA	CASSQPPSAGEQYF	TGTGCCAGCAGCCAACCCCCCTCCGCCGGCGAGCAGTACTTC
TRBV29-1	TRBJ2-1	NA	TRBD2	CSVERRGTYNEQFF	TGCAGCGTTGAGAGGCGGGGGACCTACAATGAGCAGTTCTTC
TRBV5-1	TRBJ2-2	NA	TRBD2	CASSEASGGPGELFF	TGCGCCAGCAGTGAGGCTAGCGGGGGTCCCGGGGAGCTGTTTTTT
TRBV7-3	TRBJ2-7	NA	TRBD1	CASSRDRVSEQYF	TGTGCCAGCAGTCGGGACAGGGTATCCGAGCAGTACTTC
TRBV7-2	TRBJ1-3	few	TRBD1	CASSTTGGNTIYF	TGTGCCAGCAGTACGACAGGGGGAAACACCATATATTTT
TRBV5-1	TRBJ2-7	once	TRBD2	CASSLDSGGIYEQYF	TGCGCCAGCAGCTTGGATAGCGGGGGGATCTACGAGCAGTACTTC
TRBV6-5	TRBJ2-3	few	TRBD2	CASSRDYTDTQYF	TGTGCCAGCAGCCGGGACTACACAGATACGCAGTATTTT
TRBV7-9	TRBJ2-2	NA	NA	CASSAGPPGELFF	TGTGCCAGCAGCGCGGGACCCCCCGGGGAGCTGTTTTTT
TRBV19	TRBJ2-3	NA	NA	CASSIDRGRSTDTQYF	TGTGCCAGTAGTATAGATCGCGGGCGGAGCACAGATACGCAGTATTTT
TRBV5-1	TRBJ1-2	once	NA	CASSWGWGQGYGYTF	TGCGCCAGCAGCTGGGGGTGGGGGCAAGGCTATGGCTACACCTTC
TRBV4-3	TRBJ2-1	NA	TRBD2	CASSQDGGGEQFF	TGCGCCAGCAGCCAAGATGGGGGGGGTGAGCAGTTCTTC
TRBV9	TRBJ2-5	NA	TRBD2	CASSLSGGSQETQYF	TGTGCCAGCAGCCTTAGCGGGGGCTCCCAAGAGACCCAGTACTTC
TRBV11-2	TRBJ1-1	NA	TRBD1	CASSTRTGGTEAFF	TGTGCCAGCAGCACCCGGACAGGGGGGACTGAAGCTTTCTTT
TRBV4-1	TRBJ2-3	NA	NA	CASSLEQGRSDTQYF	TGCGCCAGCAGTCTCGAGCAGGGTAGGTCAGATACGCAGTATTTT
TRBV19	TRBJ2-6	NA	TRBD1	CASSRDRLSGANVLTF	TGTGCCAGTAGTCGGGACAGGCTATCTGGGGCCAACGTCCTGACTTTC
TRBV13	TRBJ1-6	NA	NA	CASSEQSPYNSPLHF	TGTGCCAGCAGCGAACAGAGCCCCTATAATTCACCCCTCCACTTT
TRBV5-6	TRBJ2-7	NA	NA	CASSLVAGAPSYEQYF	TGTGCCAGCAGCTTGGTGGCGGGGGCCCCATCCTACGAGCAGTACTTC
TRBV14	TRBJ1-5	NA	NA	CASSPSGVGQPQHF	TGTGCCAGCAGTCCCAGCGGGGTAGGTCAGCCCCAGCATTTT
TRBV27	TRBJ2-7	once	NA	CASSLRTDSYEQYF	TGTGCCAGCAGTTTACGGACAGACTCCTACGAGCAGTACTTC
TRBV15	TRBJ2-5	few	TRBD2	CATSFTGGGETQYF	TGTGCCACCAGCTTTACGGGAGGGGGGGAGACCCAGTACTTC